The 30 T cell receptor beta chains below all came from one sample that was sequenced in a study of cytomegalovirus exposure and HLA in healthy donors. PCR used 60 Vbeta primers and 13 Jbeta primers. TCRdb's table, derived via immunoSEQ multiplex PCR, lists solely in-frame clones and lacks some. The data hold 74,000 or so clones, with over 65% observed a single time. The sequenced sample was PBMCs. The receptors were gathered from a man between 45 and 60 years old in good health and CMV-seropositive.

The chain's CDR3 is CASSTGGPKSSPLHF. The CDR3 DNA reads TGTGCCAGCTCGACAGGGGGCCCGAAGTCTTCACCCCTCCACTTT. The V call is TRBV6-5, the J call TRBJ1-6, with 10 positions matching TRBD1. From germline, CDR1 is MNHEY and CDR2 SVGAGI. The CDR3 is 15 amino acids. Trimming took 8 bases from V and 9 from J; bases not matched to a gene: 10.

The chain employs TRBV7-9 and TRBJ1-1, with D hard to call. V lost 3 bases and J lost 0, with 5 bases in between. The germline CDR1 and CDR2 sequences are SEHNR and FQNEAQ (reference sequence). This CDR3 is built from 13 residues. This CDR3 is CASSFLVNTEAFF. Here the CDR3 DNA reads TGTGCCAGCAGCTTTTTAGTGAACACTGAAGCTTTCTTT.

The chain uses TRBV27 and TRBJ1-3; the match to TRBD1 covers 9 bases. Trimming took 6 bases from V and 4 from J; bases not matched to a gene: 7. Germline V gives CDR1 MNHEY, CDR2 SMNVEV (reference sequence). The CDR3 length is 15 residues. The chain's CDR3 is CASRRGQGRGNTIYF. The DNA of the CDR3 is TGTGCCAGCAGACGGGGACAGGGACGCGGAAACACCATATATTTT.

V usage is TRBV7-9 and J usage is TRBJ2-7; TRBD1 matches 7 bases. The germline gives CDR1 SEHNR, CDR2 FQNEAQ (reference sequence). The CDR3 totals 12 residues. The CDR3 here is CSTDSRGLEQYF. CDR3 nucleotides: TGTTCCACCGACTCGAGGGGGCTCGAGCAGTACTTC.

V is TRBV18 and J is TRBJ2-3; maybe TRBD1 (5 bases). CDR3 size: 15 residues. V was shortened by 1 base and J by 3 bases, with 11 bases between the two germline ends. CDR1 and CDR2 (germline): KGHSH, LQKENI. The CDR3 here is CASSPQVTGTDTQYF. The CDR3 DNA reads TGTGCCAGCTCACCACAAGTAACAGGTACAGATACGCAGTATTTT.

The chain recombines TRBV6-4 with TRBJ2-1; 11 nucleotides match TRBD2. CDR1 is MRHNA and CDR2 is SNTAGT in the germline V gene. V trimming: 11 bases; J trimming: 5 bases; junction bases outside the gene matches: 23. The CDR3 length is 19 residues. The CDR3 DNA is TGTGCCGGCTATACAAATAAGGGACTAGCGGACAGCTGGAACAATGAGCAGTTCTTC. Translation gives CAGYTNKGLADSWNNEQFF.

V is TRBV7-8 and J is TRBJ2-3; D perhaps matches TRBD2 (6 bases). There are 17 residues in the CDR3. Germline CDR1 and CDR2: SGHVS and FQNEAQ. V lost 0 bases, J lost 3 bases, and 16 bases lay in between. The CDR3 DNA reads TGTGCCAGCAGCTTAGCTGGGCGGGAAAAGGGTACAGATACGCAGTATTTT. This translates into CASSLAGREKGTDTQYF.

V usage is TRBV9 and J usage is TRBJ2-3; 7 nucleotides agree with TRBD1. Trimming took 5 bases from V and 2 from J; bases not matched to a gene: 29. The CDR3 runs to 22 residues. Germline assignment: CDR1 SGDLS and CDR2 YYNGEE. Here the CDR3 DNA reads TGTGCCAGCAGGGGGACAGCCGCTGGGGCCTGGGATCACAGATACCCCACAGATACGCAGTATTTT. Protein product: CASRGTAAGAWDHRYPTDTQYF. Looking up the rest from reference TRBV9 and TRBJ2-3 gives the full variable domain: DSGVTQTPKHLITATGQRVTLRCSPRSGDLSVYWYQQSLDQGLQFLIQYYNGEERAKGNILERFSAQQFPDLHSELNLSSLELGDSALYFCASRGTAAGAWDHRYPTDTQYFGPGTRLTVL.

The J gene is TRBJ2-3, the V gene TRBV11-3; no definite D call. The CDR3 has 12 residues. Germline CDR1 is SGHNT and CDR2 is YENEEA. Trimming took 10 bases from V and 5 from J, leaving 13 bases between them. As DNA, the CDR3 is TGTGCCACCGCCCCACTTGTAGATACGCAGTATTTT. Translated: CATAPLVDTQYF.

This sequence joins TRBV18 and TRBJ2-1, with D possibly being TRBD2 (5 bases). CDR1 and CDR2 from the germline V gene are KGHSH and LQKENI. V was shortened by 2 bases and J by 5 bases, with 7 bases between the two germline ends. This CDR3 has 13 residues. CDR3 sequence reads: CASSPGRDNEQFF. Here the CDR3 DNA reads TGTGCCAGCTCACCAGGGCGGGACAATGAGCAGTTCTTC.

This chain joins TRBV6-8 and TRBJ2-5, with a weak D call TRBD1 (6 bases). Germline assignment: CDR1 MNHGY and CDR2 SAAAGT. Deletions cut 0 bases from V and 7 bases from J, with 21 bases between. The CDR3 covers 17 residues. CDR3 region: CASSYSLPGVWRATQYF. The CDR3 DNA is TGTGCCAGCAGTTACTCGCTTCCAGGGGTGTGGCGGGCGACCCAGTACTTC.

Turning to this clone: Germline is not matched at one junction end, which may reflect a read error. J is TRBJ2-4 and V is TRBV15; maybe TRBD2 (6 bases). This CDR3 spans 17 amino acids. Looked up from germline, CDR1 is LNHNV and CDR2 is YYDKDF (reference sequence). The CDR3 sequence: CATSTTSPGRDINSQYF. The CDR3, as DNA: TGTGCCACCAGCACTACCTCCCCTGGGCGGGATATAAACAGTCAGTACTTC.

The CDR3 DNA follows: TGTGCCAGCAGTGACGGGGGGGCGCAGACTGAAGCTTTCTTT. Translation: CASSDGGAQTEAFF. J is TRBJ1-1 and V is TRBV6-4; a weak D match, TRBD1 (6 bases). The CDR3 is 14 amino acids. Trimming pared 2 bases from V and 5 bases from J, leaving 12 bases between. Germline CDR1 is MRHNA and CDR2 is SNTAGT.

The V gene is TRBV7-2, the J gene TRBJ1-3; TRBD1 aligns across 7 bases. The V gene's germline CDR1 is SGHTA and CDR2 FQGNSA. The CDR3 contains 14 residues. V lost 5 bases to trimming and J lost 3 bases; unmatched junction nucleotides: 4. DNA for the CDR3: TGTGCCAGCAGCCGGAACAGGGGTGGAAACACCATATATTTT. This sequence encodes CASSRNRGGNTIYF.

The chain joins TRBV6-1 to TRBJ1-1; D is perhaps TRBD1 (6 bases). V was cut by 11 bases and J by 6 bases, with 22 bases left in between. This CDR3 has 14 residues. Germline-derived CDR1 and CDR2 are MNHNS and SASEGT. The CDR3 DNA is TGTGCCGGCACGACTGGACAGACCTTCGCTGAAGCTTTCTTT. This translates into CAGTTGQTFAEAFF.

This sequence joins TRBV5-1 and TRBJ2-1; 13 nucleotides align to TRBD2. The germline V gene has CDR1 SGHRS and CDR2 YFSETQ. This CDR3 has 16 residues. V was pared by 0 bases and J by 4 bases, with 1 base of the junction left unmatched. This CDR3 is CASSLGGLAGYNEQFF. In nucleotides, the CDR3 is TGCGCCAGCAGCTTGGGGGGACTAGCGGGGTACAATGAGCAGTTCTTC.

This clone was seen a handful of times. The rearrangement joins TRBV5-1 to TRBJ1-1, with 10 bases that match TRBD1. Per germline, CDR1 SGHRS and CDR2 YFSETQ. With V trimmed by 4 bases and J by 4 bases, 4 bases remained unmatched. The CDR3 is 14 amino acids. CDR3: CASSPGQGSTEAFF. The DNA for the CDR3 is TGCGCCAGCAGCCCGGGACAGGGGAGCACTGAAGCTTTCTTT. Variable domain in full (rest from reference TRBV5-1 and TRBJ1-1): KAGVTQTPRYLIKTRGQQVTLSCSPISGHRSVSWYQQTPGQGLQFLFEYFSETQRNKGNFPGRFSGRQFSNSRSEMNVSTLELGDSALYLCASSPGQGSTEAFFGQGTRLTVV.

The genes are TRBV6-1 and TRBJ2-7, with 7 bases aligning to TRBD1. V was pared by 4 bases and J by 3 bases, with 12 bases of the junction left unmatched. CDR3 length: 16 residues. Germline loops: CDR1 MNHNS, CDR2 SASEGT. The CDR3 here is CASSGVRRQGDYEQYF. In nucleotides, the CDR3 is TGTGCCAGCAGTGGGGTACGCCGACAGGGCGACTACGAGCAGTACTTC.

The V and J genes are TRBV12-5 and TRBJ1-5; maybe TRBD1 (6 bases). The germline V and J ends were trimmed by 8 bases and 2 bases, with 10 bases remaining between them. The CDR3 runs to 13 residues. CDR1 is LGHNT and CDR2 is FRNRAP in the germline V gene. CDR3 loop: CASSRQGNQPQHF. Here the CDR3 DNA reads TGTGCTAGTTCGAGACAGGGCAATCAGCCCCAGCATTTT.

This chain connects TRBV11-3 to TRBJ2-7; perhaps TRBD2 as D (6 bases). The CDR3 runs to 16 residues. Per germline, CDR1 SGHNT and CDR2 YENEEA. V lost 2 bases to trimming and J lost 0 bases, with 14 bases between them. The CDR3 DNA follows: TGTGCCAGCAGCTTATTAGGGCTAGCGTCCTCCTACGAGCAGTACTTC. Translation gives CASSLLGLASSYEQYF.

The V gene is TRBV7-6, the J gene TRBJ1-3; TRBD1 matches 7 bases. Trimming removed 0 bases from V and 2 bases from J; junction bases left unmatched: 4. The CDR3 is 16 amino acids. Per germline, CDR1 SGHVS and CDR2 FNYEAQ. The CDR3 is CASSLAPTGTGNTIYF. CDR3 DNA sequence: TGTGCCAGCAGCTTAGCCCCGACAGGGACTGGAAACACCATATATTTT.

The chain has TRBV19 and TRBJ2-7; D call uncertain. Germline V gene lookup returns CDR1 LNHDA and CDR2 SQIVND (reference sequence). The CDR3 spans 14 residues. The V gene lost 5 bases and the J gene lost 3 bases, with 14 bases spanning the gap. CDR3 amino acids: CASSLTPGSYEQYF. The CDR3 nucleotides are TGTGCCAGTAGTCTTACCCCAGGAAGCTACGAGCAGTACTTC.

The table lists this clone with a few counts. This chain uses TRBV30 with TRBJ1-5; maybe TRBD1 (6 bases). The CDR3 covers 14 residues. Trimming shortened V by 0 bases and J by 7 bases, and 13 bases separated the two germline ends. Germline values: CDR1 GTSNPN, CDR2 SVGIG (reference sequence). In DNA form, the CDR3 reads TGTGCCTGGAGTGTTCAGGGGATCGGGCAGCCCCAGCATTTT. This encodes CAWSVQGIGQPQHF.

The genes are TRBV30 and TRBJ2-2; 9 nucleotides agree with TRBD2. With 2 bases clipped from V and 6 bases from J, the junction kept 13 bases outside the gene matches. Looked up from germline, CDR1 is GTSNPN and CDR2 is SVGIG (reference sequence). The CDR3 consists of 17 residues. CDR3 coding DNA: TGTGCCTGGAGTTCCCTAGCGGGGCGCCTAACAGCCGGGGAGCTGTTTTTT. Its translation is CAWSSLAGRLTAGELFF.

The table lists this clone with a few counts. V and J are TRBV6-1 and TRBJ1-2; 9 bases align to TRBD1. From germline, CDR1 is MNHNS and CDR2 SASEGT. This CDR3 region has 12 residues. V lost 3 bases, J lost 13 bases, and 6 bases stayed unmatched. The CDR3 DNA is TGTGCCAGCAGTGAGGGACAGGGAAGTTTCACCTTC. It encodes CASSEGQGSFTF.

This clone turned up a few times. The V gene is TRBV18, the J gene TRBJ2-7; 9 bases are a match to TRBD1. The V gene's germline CDR1 is KGHSH and CDR2 LQKENI. V lost 4 bases to trimming and J lost 3 bases; unmatched junction nucleotides: 4. The CDR3 covers 14 residues. This chain's CDR3 is CASSQGQGFYEQYF. In DNA, the CDR3 is TGTGCCAGCTCACAGGGACAGGGTTTCTACGAGCAGTACTTC.

This chain joins TRBV13 and TRBJ2-7; D is uncertain. Germline lookup yields CDR1 PRHDT and CDR2 FYEKMQ (reference sequence). The ends were cut back, 2 bases at V and 2 bases at J, with 7 bases in the middle. The CDR3 totals 13 residues. CDR3 sequence reads: CASSLHKPYEQYF. The CDR3 coding sequence is TGTGCCAGCAGCTTACACAAACCCTACGAGCAGTACTTC.

The CDR3 sequence is CASSLAWDSTYEQYF. The CDR3 DNA follows: TGCGCCAGCAGCTTGGCCTGGGACAGCACATACGAGCAGTACTTC. This chain joins TRBV5-1 and TRBJ2-7, with TRBD1 matching over 7 bases. V shed 0 bases and J 4 bases; nucleotides not matched to a gene: 7. The CDR3 extends over 15 amino acids. Per the germline V gene, CDR1 is SGHRS and CDR2 is YFSETQ.

The CDR3 sequence: CASSLERGGQYF. In DNA form, the CDR3 reads TGTGCCAGCAGCTTAGAGCGGGGCGGGCAGTACTTC. The V gene is TRBV11-3, the J gene TRBJ2-7; TRBD2 might be the D (6 bases). With 0 bases removed from V and 9 bases from J, the gap between germline ends came to 9 bases. CDR3 length equals 12 residues. Germline CDR1 is SGHNT and CDR2 is YENEEA.

J is TRBJ2-5 and V is TRBV7-2, with TRBD1 matching over 8 bases. The V segment lost 7 bases and the J segment 2 bases; nucleotides outside the gene matches: 0. The CDR3 contains 12 residues. In germline, CDR1 is SGHTA, CDR2 FQGNSA. CDR3 DNA sequence: TGTGCCAGCAACAGGGGGCAAGAGACCCAGTACTTC. This gives the protein CASNRGQETQYF. The complete variable domain, with remaining parts taken from reference TRBV7-2 and TRBJ2-5, reads GAGVSQSPSNKVTEKGKDVELRCDPISGHTALYWYRQSLGQGLEFLIYFQGNSAPDKSGLPSDRFSAERTGGSVSTLTIQRTQQEDSAVYLCASNRGQETQYFGPGTRLLVL.